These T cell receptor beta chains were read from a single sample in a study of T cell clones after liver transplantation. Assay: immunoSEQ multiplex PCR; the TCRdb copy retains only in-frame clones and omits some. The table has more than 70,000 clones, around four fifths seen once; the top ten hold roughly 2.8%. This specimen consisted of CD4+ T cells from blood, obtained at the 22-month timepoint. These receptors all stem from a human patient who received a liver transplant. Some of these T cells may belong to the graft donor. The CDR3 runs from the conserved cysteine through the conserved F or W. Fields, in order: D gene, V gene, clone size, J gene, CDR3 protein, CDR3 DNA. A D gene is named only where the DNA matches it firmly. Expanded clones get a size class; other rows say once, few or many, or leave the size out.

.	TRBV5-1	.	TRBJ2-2	CATSNANTGELFF	TGCGCCACCTCGAATGCTAACACCGGGGAGCTGTTTTTT
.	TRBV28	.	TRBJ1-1	CASSLGGEGNTEAFF	TGTGCCAGCAGTCTAGGGGGAGAGGGGAACACTGAAGCTTTCTTT
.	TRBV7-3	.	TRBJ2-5	CASSPRERGGRKETQYF	TGTGCCAGCAGCCCACGGGAAAGAGGGGGGCGGAAAGAGACCCAGTACTTC
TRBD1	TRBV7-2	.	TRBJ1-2	CASSPGTASPMGYTF	TGTGCCAGCAGCCCTGGGACAGCCTCGCCTATGGGCTACACCTTC
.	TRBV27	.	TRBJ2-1	CASAPLEGSYNEQFF	TGTGCCAGCGCCCCCCTCGAGGGATCCTACAATGAGCAGTTCTTC
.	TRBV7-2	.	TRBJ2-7	CASTGTHTYEQYF	TGTGCCAGCACCGGGACTCACACCTACGAGCAGTACTTC
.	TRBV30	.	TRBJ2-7	CAWSVGQSSYEQYF	TGTGCCTGGAGTGTTGGGCAGAGCTCCTACGAGCAGTACTTC
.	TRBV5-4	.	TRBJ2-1	CASSLASAGPNNEQFF	TGTGCCAGCAGCTTGGCCTCTGCGGGTCCAAACAATGAGCAGTTCTTC
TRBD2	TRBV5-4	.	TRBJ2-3	CASSRPGLAGGISSTDTQYF	TGTGCCAGCAGCCGGCCGGGACTAGCGGGGGGAATATCTAGCACAGATACGCAGTATTTT
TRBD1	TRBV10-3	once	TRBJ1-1	CAISESGQGKTFF	TGTGCCATCAGTGAGTCCGGACAGGGGAAAACTTTCTTT
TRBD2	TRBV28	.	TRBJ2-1	CASSMPSGFSSYNEQFF	TGTGCCAGCAGTATGCCTAGCGGGTTCAGCTCCTACAATGAGCAGTTCTTC
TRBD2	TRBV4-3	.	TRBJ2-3	CASSQDWTSGGTDTQYF	TGCGCCAGCAGCCAAGATTGGACTAGCGGAGGGACAGATACGCAGTATTTT
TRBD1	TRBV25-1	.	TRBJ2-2	CASSELAGGRTGELFF	TGTGCCAGCAGTGAATTAGCAGGGGGACGCACCGGGGAGCTGTTTTTT
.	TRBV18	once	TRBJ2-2	CASKAGGRHTGELFF	TGTGCCAGCAAGGCGGGCGGCAGGCACACCGGGGAGCTGTTTTTT
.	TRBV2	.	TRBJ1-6	CASKGGNSPLHF	TGTGCCAGCAAGGGGGGGAATTCACCCCTCCACTTT
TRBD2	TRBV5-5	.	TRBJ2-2	CASSPRAGAAGELFF	TGTGCCAGCAGCCCACGAGCGGGGGCGGCCGGGGAGCTGTTTTTT
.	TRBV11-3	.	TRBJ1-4	CASSLGVLPEDEKLFF	TGTGCCAGCAGCTTAGGCGTTCTTCCCGAGGATGAAAAACTGTTTTTT
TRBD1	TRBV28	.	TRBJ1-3	CASSSPTGSSGNTIYF	TGTGCCAGCAGTTCCCCGACAGGGAGCTCTGGAAACACCATATATTTT
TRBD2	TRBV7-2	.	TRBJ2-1	CASSSLRGGQNEQFF	TGTGCCAGCAGCTCGCTGCGGGGGGGCCAGAATGAGCAGTTCTTC
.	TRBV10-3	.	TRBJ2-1	CAISETKTSEQFF	TGTGCCATCAGTGAGACGAAAACTAGTGAGCAGTTCTTC
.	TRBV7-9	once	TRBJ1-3	CASSSPQGLGNTIYF	TGTGCCAGCAGCTCCCCCCAGGGGCTTGGAAACACCATATATTTT
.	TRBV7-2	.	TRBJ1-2	CASSLVAVSSGYTF	TGTGCCAGCAGCTTAGTAGCGGTCTCGTCCGGCTACACCTTC
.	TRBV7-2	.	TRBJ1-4	CASSQDSATNEKLFF	TGTGCCAGCAGCCAGGACAGTGCAACTAATGAAAAACTGTTTTTT
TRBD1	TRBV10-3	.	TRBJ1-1	CAISAGTGRSGNTEAFF	TGTGCCATCAGTGCCGGGACAGGGCGGAGTGGAAACACTGAAGCTTTCTTT
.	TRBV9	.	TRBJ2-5	CASSKTTRFEETQYF	TGTGCCAGCAGCAAGACTACCCGGTTTGAAGAGACCCAGTACTTC
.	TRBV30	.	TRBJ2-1	CACSYTGSRSLSSYNEQFF	TGTGCCTGTTCCTATACAGGGTCGAGATCCCTTAGCTCCTACAATGAGCAGTTCTTC
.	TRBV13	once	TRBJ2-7	CASSFMAAPYEQYF	TGTGCCAGCAGCTTTATGGCTGCCCCCTACGAGCAGTACTTC
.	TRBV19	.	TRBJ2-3	CASSADYTDTQYF	TGTGCCAGTAGTGCAGATTATACAGATACGCAGTATTTT
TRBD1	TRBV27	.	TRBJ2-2	CASSSRTGVDTGELFF	TGTGCCAGCAGTTCCCGGACAGGGGTGGACACCGGGGAGCTGTTTTTT
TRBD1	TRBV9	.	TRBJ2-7	CASSPQRATGRYEQYF	TGTGCCAGCAGCCCCCAAAGGGCGACAGGGAGATACGAGCAGTACTTC
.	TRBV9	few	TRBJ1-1	CASSVAQRTEAFF	TGTGCCAGCAGCGTAGCTCAAAGGACTGAAGCTTTCTTT
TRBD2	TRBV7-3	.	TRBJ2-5	CASSFLAGVWETQYF	TGTGCCAGCAGCTTTCTAGCGGGAGTATGGGAGACCCAGTACTTC
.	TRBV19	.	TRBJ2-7	CASSIEARAPDQQYF	TGTGCCAGTAGTATAGAAGCACGGGCGCCGGATCAGCAGTACTTC
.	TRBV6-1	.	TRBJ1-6	CASKSPGLPPLHF	TGTGCCAGCAAAAGTCCGGGACTTCCACCCCTCCACTTT
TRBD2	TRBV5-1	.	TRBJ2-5	CASSFGTSESTQYF	TGCGCCAGCAGCTTTGGGACTAGCGAATCGACCCAGTACTTC
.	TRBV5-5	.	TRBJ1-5	CASSQEAGLYSNQPQHF	TGTGCCAGCAGCCAGGAAGCAGGACTATATAGCAATCAGCCCCAGCATTTT
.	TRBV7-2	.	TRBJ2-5	CAEQFWVREETQYF	TGTGCCGAGCAATTTTGGGTAAGAGAAGAGACCCAGTACTTC
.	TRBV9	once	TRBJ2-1	CASSVAGAYNEQFF	TGTGCCAGCAGCGTAGCGGGAGCTTACAATGAGCAGTTCTTC
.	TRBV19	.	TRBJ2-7	CASSIGAEQYF	TGTGCCAGTAGTATCGGGGCCGAGCAGTACTTC
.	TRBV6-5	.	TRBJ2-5	CASSPRGRVWETQYF	TGTGCCAGCAGCCCCAGGGGGAGGGTTTGGGAGACCCAGTACTTC
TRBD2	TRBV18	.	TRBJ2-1	CASSQFTSGGRDEQFF	TGTGCCAGCTCACAATTTACTAGCGGGGGACGCGATGAGCAGTTCTTC
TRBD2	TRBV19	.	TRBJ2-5	CASSRTSGVETQYF	TGTGCCAGTAGTCGGACTAGCGGGGTGGAGACCCAGTACTTC
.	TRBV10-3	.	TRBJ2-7	CAISDKSSNIYEQYF	TGTGCCATCAGTGATAAGTCTAGCAATATCTACGAGCAGTACTTC
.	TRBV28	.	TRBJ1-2	CASSLARQGIYGYTF	TGTGCCAGCAGTTTAGCGAGGCAGGGGATCTATGGCTACACCTTC
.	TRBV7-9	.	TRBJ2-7	CASSHPGLSTYEQYF	TGTGCCAGCAGCCACCCGGGACTTTCCACCTACGAGCAGTACTTC
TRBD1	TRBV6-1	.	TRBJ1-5	CASLDWTGGNQPQHF	TGTGCCAGCCTGGATTGGACAGGGGGTAATCAGCCCCAGCATTTT
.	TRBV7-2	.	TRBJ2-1	CASSLASASYNEQFF	TGTGCCAGCAGCTTAGCGTCAGCGTCCTACAATGAGCAGTTCTTC
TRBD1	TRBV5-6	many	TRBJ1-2	CASSWTGQGDYGYTF	TGTGCCAGCAGCTGGACGGGACAGGGAGACTATGGCTACACCTTC
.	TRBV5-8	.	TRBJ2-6	CASSGDAGANVLTF	TGTGCCAGCAGCGGGGATGCTGGGGCCAACGTCCTGACTTTC
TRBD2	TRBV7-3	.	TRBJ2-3	CASSLQAGGEDTQYF	TGTGCCAGCAGCTTACAAGCGGGGGGAGAAGATACGCAGTATTTT
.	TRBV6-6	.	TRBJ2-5	CASSLGVGYQETQYF	TGTGCCAGCAGCCTAGGGGTGGGGTACCAAGAGACCCAGTACTTC
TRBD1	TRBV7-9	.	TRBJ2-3	CASSRGLGTDTQYF	TGTGCCAGTTCCAGGGGGCTGGGGACAGATACGCAGTATTTT
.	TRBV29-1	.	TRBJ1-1	CSVGEAFF	TGCAGCGTTGGCGAAGCTTTCTTT
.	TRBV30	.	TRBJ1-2	CAWSALSVGHGYTF	TGTGCCTGGAGTGCCCTATCGGTGGGGCACGGCTACACCTTC
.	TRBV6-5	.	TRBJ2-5	CASHQTVPSETQYF	TGTGCCAGCCACCAGACAGTCCCTTCAGAGACCCAGTACTTC
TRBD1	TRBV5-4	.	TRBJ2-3	CASSLVQGYTDTQYF	TGTGCCAGCAGCTTGGTACAGGGGTACACAGATACGCAGTATTTT
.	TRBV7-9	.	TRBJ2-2	CASSLGGAWELFF	TGTGCCAGCAGCTTAGGGGGAGCCTGGGAGCTGTTTTTT